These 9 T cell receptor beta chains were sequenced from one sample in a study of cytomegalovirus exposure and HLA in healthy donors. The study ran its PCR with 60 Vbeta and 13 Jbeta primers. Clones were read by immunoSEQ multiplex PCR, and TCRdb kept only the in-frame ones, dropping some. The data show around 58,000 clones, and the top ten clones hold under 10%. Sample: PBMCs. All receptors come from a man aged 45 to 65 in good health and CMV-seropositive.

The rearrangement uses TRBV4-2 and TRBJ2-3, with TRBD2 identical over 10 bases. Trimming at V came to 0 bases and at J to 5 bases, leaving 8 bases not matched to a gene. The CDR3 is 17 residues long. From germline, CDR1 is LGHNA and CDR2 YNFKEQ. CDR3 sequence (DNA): TGTGCCAGCAGCCAAGATGGAGCGGGAGGGGGGGGAGATACGCAGTATTTT. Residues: CASSQDGAGGGGDTQYF.

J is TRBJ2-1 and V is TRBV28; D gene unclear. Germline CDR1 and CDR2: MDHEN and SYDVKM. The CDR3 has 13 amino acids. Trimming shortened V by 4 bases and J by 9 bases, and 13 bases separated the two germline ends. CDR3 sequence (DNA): TGTGCCAGCAGTTCCGCCTTAGCAAGTGAGCAGTTCTTC. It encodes CASSSALASEQFF.

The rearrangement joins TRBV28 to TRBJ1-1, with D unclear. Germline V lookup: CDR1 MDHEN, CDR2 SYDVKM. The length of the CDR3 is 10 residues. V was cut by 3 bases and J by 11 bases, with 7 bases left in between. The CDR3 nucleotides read TGTGCCAGCAGTTTCCTGAGGGCTTTCTTT. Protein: CASSFLRAFF.

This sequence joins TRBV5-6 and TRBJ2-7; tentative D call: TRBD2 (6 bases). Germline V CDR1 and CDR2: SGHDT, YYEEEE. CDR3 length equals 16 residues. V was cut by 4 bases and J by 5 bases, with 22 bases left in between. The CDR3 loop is CASSPGLGRANDEQYF. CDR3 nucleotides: TGTGCCAGCAGCCCGGGACTTGGCAGGGCGAATGACGAGCAGTACTTC.

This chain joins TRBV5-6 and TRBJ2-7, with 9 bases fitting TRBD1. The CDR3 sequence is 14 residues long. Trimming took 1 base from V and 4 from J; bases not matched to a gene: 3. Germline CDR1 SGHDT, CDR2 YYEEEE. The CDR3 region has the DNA TGTGCCAGCAGCTTGTCTGGGACAGGGTACGAGCAGTACTTC. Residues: CASSLSGTGYEQYF.

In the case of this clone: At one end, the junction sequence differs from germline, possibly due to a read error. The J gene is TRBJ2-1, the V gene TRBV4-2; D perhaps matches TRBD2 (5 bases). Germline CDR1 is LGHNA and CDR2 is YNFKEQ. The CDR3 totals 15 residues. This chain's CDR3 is CASSQTSSSYDEQFF. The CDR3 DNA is TGTGCCAGCAGCCAAACATCTAGCTCCTACGATGAGCAGTTCTTC.

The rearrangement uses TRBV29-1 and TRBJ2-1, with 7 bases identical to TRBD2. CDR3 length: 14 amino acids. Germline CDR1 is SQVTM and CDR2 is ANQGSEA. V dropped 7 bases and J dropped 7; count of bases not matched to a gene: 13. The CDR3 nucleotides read TGCAGCGCTCTGACTAGCCGGCCTTTAAATGAGCAGTTCTTC. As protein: CSALTSRPLNEQFF.

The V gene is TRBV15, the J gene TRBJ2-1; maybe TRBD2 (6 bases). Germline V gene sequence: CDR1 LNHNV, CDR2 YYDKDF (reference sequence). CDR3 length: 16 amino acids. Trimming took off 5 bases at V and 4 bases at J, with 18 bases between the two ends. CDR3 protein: CATSLGREIRYNEQFF. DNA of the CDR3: TGTGCCACCAGCTTAGGACGGGAGATTCGATACAATGAGCAGTTCTTC.

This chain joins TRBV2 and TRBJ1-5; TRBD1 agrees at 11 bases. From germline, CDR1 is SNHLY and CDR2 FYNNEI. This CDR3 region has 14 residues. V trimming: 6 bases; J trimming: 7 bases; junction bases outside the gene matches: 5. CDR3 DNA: TGTGCCAGCAGCGGACAGGGGGCAAACCAGCCCCAGCATTTT. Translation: CASSGQGANQPQHF.